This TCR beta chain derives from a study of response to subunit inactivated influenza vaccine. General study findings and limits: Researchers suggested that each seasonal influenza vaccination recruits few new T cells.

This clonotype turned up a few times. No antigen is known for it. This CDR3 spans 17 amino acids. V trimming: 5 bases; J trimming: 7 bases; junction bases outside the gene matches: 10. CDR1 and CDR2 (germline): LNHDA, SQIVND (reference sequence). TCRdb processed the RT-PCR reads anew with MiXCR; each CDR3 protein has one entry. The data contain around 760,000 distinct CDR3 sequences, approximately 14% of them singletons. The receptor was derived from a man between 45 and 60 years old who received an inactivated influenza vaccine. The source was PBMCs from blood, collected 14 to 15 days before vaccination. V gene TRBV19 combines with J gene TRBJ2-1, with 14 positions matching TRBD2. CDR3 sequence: CASSEPPGLAGVNEQFF. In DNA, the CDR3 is TGTGCCAGTAGTGAGCCCCCGGGACTAGCGGGAGTAAATGAGCAGTTCTTC.